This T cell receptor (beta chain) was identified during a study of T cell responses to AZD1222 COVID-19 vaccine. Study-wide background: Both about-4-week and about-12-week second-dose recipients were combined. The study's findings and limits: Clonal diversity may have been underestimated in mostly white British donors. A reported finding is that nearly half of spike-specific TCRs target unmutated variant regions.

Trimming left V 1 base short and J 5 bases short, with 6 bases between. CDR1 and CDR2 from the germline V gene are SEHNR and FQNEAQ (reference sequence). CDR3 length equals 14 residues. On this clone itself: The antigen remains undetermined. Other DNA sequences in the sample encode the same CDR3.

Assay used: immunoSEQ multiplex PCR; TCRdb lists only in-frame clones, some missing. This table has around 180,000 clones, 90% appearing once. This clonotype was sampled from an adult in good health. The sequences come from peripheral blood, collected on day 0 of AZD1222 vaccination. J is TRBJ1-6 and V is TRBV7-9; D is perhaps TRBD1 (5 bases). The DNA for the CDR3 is TGTGCCAGCAGCTTAGAAGGGGATAATTCACCCCTCCACTTT. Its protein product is CASSLEGDNSPLHF.